The entry that follows covers one T cell receptor beta chain sequence. Original analysis: Counts of nucleated cells, estimated from reference gene primer amplification, were obtained. The table came from immunoSEQ multiplex PCR; TCRdb's copy has only in-frame clones and leaves some out. The V and J calls and clone size were taken over from that table, and D and trimming were inferred from the DNA. This sample has 250,000 to 350,000 clones, with roughly 87% found just once. The CDR3 covers 16 residues. The V segment lost 5 bases and the J segment 4 bases; nucleotides outside the gene matches: 10. The germline V gene encodes CDR1 MNHEY and CDR2 SVGEGT. This entry is derived from a study of blood T cell repertoires in COVID-19. The wider study: The United States, Italy and Spain were the sources of the acute and convalescent COVID-19 samples. T cells, B-cell-depleted T cells, or PBMCs provided the cDNA or gDNA that served as material.

The sample was peripheral blood. The chain is built from TRBV6-2 or TRBV6-3 and TRBJ2-5, with TRBD2 matching 10 bases. This TCR was sampled from a woman aged 45-65 years who had recovered from COVID-19. Here the CDR3 reads CASSAALAGVTETQYF. CDR3 sequence (DNA): TGTGCCAGCAGTGCGGCTCTAGCGGGAGTGACAGAGACCCAGTACTTC.